The clone carrying this TCR beta chain was counted a single time. The data were taken from a study of blood T cell repertoires in COVID-19. Overall study: T cells, B-cell-depleted T cells, or PBMCs provided the cDNA or gDNA that served as material.

V was shortened by 3 bases and J by 0 bases, with 21 bases between the two germline ends. The CDR3 contains 18 residues. The V gene's germline CDR1 is LNHDA and CDR2 SQIVND (reference sequence). In the original processing: Amplification of reference gene primers provided the estimated nucleated cell counts. Here immunoSEQ multiplex PCR was the method, and the copy in TCRdb shows in-frame clones only, minus some. Clonal size and the V and J genes are those of that table, whereas D and trimming came from the DNA. The sample consists of about 80,000 clones, 60% to 80% of them appearing once. The chain is built from TRBV19 and TRBJ2-7; D is possibly TRBD1 (6 bases). Sequences were obtained from peripheral blood. This TCR came from a man between 70 and 80 years old with active or convalescent COVID-19. This CDR3 reads CASSIEGCRGPSSYEQYF. As DNA, the CDR3 is TGTGCCAGTAGTATCGAGGGGTGCAGGGGACCCTCCTCCTACGAGCAGTACTTC.